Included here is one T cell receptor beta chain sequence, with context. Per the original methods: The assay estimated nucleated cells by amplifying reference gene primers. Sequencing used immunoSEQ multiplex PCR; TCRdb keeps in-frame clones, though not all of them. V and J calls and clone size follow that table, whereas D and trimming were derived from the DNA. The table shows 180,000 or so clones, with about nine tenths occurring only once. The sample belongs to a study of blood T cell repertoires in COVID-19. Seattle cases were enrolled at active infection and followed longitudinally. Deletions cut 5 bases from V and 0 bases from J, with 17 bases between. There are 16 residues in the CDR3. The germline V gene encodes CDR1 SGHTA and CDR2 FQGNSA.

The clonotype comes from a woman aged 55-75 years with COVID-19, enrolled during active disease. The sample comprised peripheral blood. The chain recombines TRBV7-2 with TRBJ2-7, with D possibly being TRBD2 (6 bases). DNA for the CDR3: TGTGCCAGCAGCCCCCGGCGGGACTCAATCTCCTACGAGCAGTACTTC. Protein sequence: CASSPRRDSISYEQYF.